The present T cell receptor (beta chain) was sequenced within a study of early T cells in non-severe SARS-CoV-2 infection. This clonotype was recorded a few times. Trimming took off 1 base at V and 8 bases at J, with 6 bases between the two ends. The CDR3 length is 12 residues. Germline CDR1 SEHNR, CDR2 FQNEAQ (reference sequence). Each cDNA molecule carried a unique molecular identifier. TCRdb called the 5' RACE reads again in MiXCR, with one record for every CDR3 protein. This table has 20,000 to 25,000 distinct CDR3 sequences, roughly 4.8% appearing once. The chain couples TRBV7-9 to TRBJ2-1, with D maybe TRBD2 (5 bases). The TCR comes from an adult who was a healthcare worker with PCR-confirmed SARS-CoV-2 infection or an uninfected control (not recorded which). The sample was whole blood. The CDR3 region is CASSLVSDEQFF. The CDR3 DNA sequence: TGTGCCAGCAGCTTAGTTAGCGATGAGCAGTTCTTC. Using reference TRBV7-9 and TRBJ2-1 for the parts outside the CDR3, the full variable domain is DTGVSQNPRHKITKRGQNVTFRCDPISEHNRLYWYRQTLGQGPEFLTYFQNEAQLEKSRLLSDRFSAERPKGSFSTLEIQRTEQGDSAMYLCASSLVSDEQFFGPGTRLTVL.